This entry lists 9 T cell receptor beta chains sequenced from one sample in a study of blood T cell repertoires in COVID-19 (TCRdb year 2020). Library generation was performed with the immunoSEQ multiplex PCR assay. The table comes from immuneACCESS by way of TCRdb, which keeps in-frame sequences with V and J called. Part of the clones is missing from these tables; in studies checked, under half for an unresolved V gene and the rest for unknown reasons. The sample includes more than 300,000 clones, with about 92% observed a single time. In total, the top ten clones hold 18% of the sample. The sequencing sample was made of PBMCs or T cells enriched from blood (not recorded which). These TCRs come from a woman aged 25-40 years who had recovered from COVID-19.

The rearrangement joins TRBV14 to TRBJ2-7; tentative D call: TRBD2 (6 bases). In germline, CDR1 is SGHDN, CDR2 FVKESK. The CDR3 consists of 12 residues. V gave up 3 bases and J gave up 3 bases, with 6 bases separating them. CDR3 in amino acids: CASSHGSYEQYF. In DNA form, the CDR3 reads TGTGCCAGCAGCCACGGGAGCTACGAGCAGTACTTC.

The chain has TRBV28 and TRBJ1-4, with 8 nucleotides matching TRBD1. Trimming took 6 bases from V and 7 from J; bases not matched to a gene: 13. Germline V gives CDR1 MDHEN, CDR2 SYDVKM. This CDR3 comprises 16 residues. DNA of the CDR3: TGTGCCAGCAGAATTTTGCAGGGGGCCGAGGGTGAAAAACTGTTTTTT. It encodes CASRILQGAEGEKLFF.

On this clone: In the same sample, other DNA sequences code for this CDR3. V is TRBV7-9 and J is TRBJ2-7, with TRBD1 as a possible D gene (6 bases). Trimming took 4 bases from V and 1 from J, leaving 8 bases between them. Germline loops: CDR1 SEHNR, CDR2 FQNEAQ (reference sequence). The CDR3 is made up of 13 amino acids. CDR3 in amino acids: CASSSGQSYEQYF. The CDR3 DNA sequence: TGTGCCAGCAGCTCCGGACAGTCCTACGAGCAGTACTTC.

The chain employs TRBV19 and TRBJ1-5; D remains unclear. Germline CDR1 and CDR2: LNHDA and SQIVND (reference sequence). V lost 9 bases and J lost 3, with 12 bases in between. CDR3 length: 13 residues. CDR3: CASQHRDNQPQHF. The CDR3 DNA reads TGTGCCAGCCAGCACCGGGACAATCAGCCCCAGCATTTT.

For the CDR3, the DNA is TGTGCCAGCAGACCGGACTTATGGTCGCTGCAGTACTTC. Amino acid sequence: CASRPDLWSLQYF. J is TRBJ2-7 and V is TRBV27; D is possibly TRBD2 (5 bases). Trimming cost V 6 bases and J 9 bases, with 18 bases left between them. CDR1 MNHEY and CDR2 SMNVEV come from the germline V gene (reference sequence). The CDR3 is 13 amino acids.

The rearrangement uses TRBV6-5 and TRBJ1-3; the match to TRBD1 covers 7 bases. The CDR3 contains 15 residues. CDR1 and CDR2 (germline): MNHEY, SVGAGI. The ends lost 8 bases at V and 0 bases at J; junction bases unmatched: 7. CDR3 amino acids: CASPSRDSSGNTIYF. The CDR3 coding sequence is TGTGCCAGCCCTTCACGGGACAGCTCTGGAAACACCATATATTTT.

The chain employs TRBV5-4 and TRBJ2-7; 12 bases are shared with TRBD2. The CDR3 is 17 residues long. The ends lost 5 bases at V and 0 bases at J; junction bases unmatched: 9. Germline CDR1 reads SGHNT; CDR2 reads YYREEE (reference sequence). This CDR3 reads CASRPFLAGGPSYEQYF. CDR3 DNA sequence: TGTGCCAGCAGACCGTTCCTAGCGGGAGGGCCCTCCTACGAGCAGTACTTC.

J is TRBJ2-1 and V is TRBV5-4; TRBD2 aligns across 12 bases. Germline V gives CDR1 SGHNT, CDR2 YYREEE (reference sequence). V lost 3 bases and J lost 6; bases outside the gene matches: 4. The CDR3 has 15 residues. DNA of the CDR3: TGTGCCAGCAGCTCGCCTAGCGGGAGGGCCAATGAGCAGTTCTTC. Translation: CASSSPSGRANEQFF.

This sequence joins TRBV12-2 and TRBJ1-5. TRBV12-2 is assigned pseudogene status. The CDR3 is 15 amino acids. The DNA for the CDR3 is TGTGCAACGTCGGGTGTCTTAGGAAGCAATCAGCCCCAGCATTTT. Protein: CATSGVLGSNQPQHF.